The 18 T cell receptor beta chains below were found in one sample sequenced in a study of T cell responses to AZD1222 COVID-19 vaccine (dated by TCRdb to 2020 to 2023). The library was made by the immunoSEQ multiplex PCR assay. TCRdb limited this immuneACCESS table to in-frame rearrangements with V and J called. A share of clones is missing; checked studies link under half to unresolved V genes, and the rest is unexplained. The sample table lists about 150,000 clones, less than 95% of them with a count of one. Around 1.3% of the sample goes to the ten largest clones. The time point label on this specimen signifies: baseline before first vaccination. This specimen was peripheral blood, taken on day 0 of AZD1222 vaccination. These receptors were obtained from an adult in good health.

The genes are TRBV10-2 and TRBJ2-7, with 7 bases that match TRBD2. V lost 6 bases and J lost 2; bases outside the gene matches: 4. The CDR3 length is 13 residues. Germline lookup yields CDR1 WSHSY and CDR2 SAAADI. This chain's CDR3 is CASRAGVTYEQYV. The CDR3 DNA reads as TGCGCCAGCAGGGCGGGGGTAACCTACGAGCAGTACGTC.

The chain carries TRBV11-2 and TRBJ1-2; TRBD1 aligns across 8 bases. V was pared by 0 bases and J by 5 bases, with 2 bases of the junction left unmatched. From germline, CDR1 is SGHAT and CDR2 FQNNGV. The CDR3 covers 14 residues. CDR3 amino acids: CASSLDRGPYGYTF. Written as DNA, the CDR3 is TGTGCCAGCAGCTTAGACAGGGGGCCTTATGGCTACACCTTC.

The chain carries TRBV19 and TRBJ2-2; 9 nucleotides match TRBD2. With V trimmed by 3 bases and J by 5 bases, 4 bases remained unmatched. Germline lookup yields CDR1 LNHDA and CDR2 SQIVND (reference sequence). This CDR3 is built from 15 residues. CDR3 residues: CASSIPSGGTGELFF. The CDR3 DNA is TGTGCCAGTAGTATTCCCAGCGGGGGGACCGGGGAGCTGTTTTTT.

The chain uses TRBV7-2 and TRBJ2-3, with TRBD2 as a possible D gene (6 bases). Germline V gene lookup returns CDR1 SGHTA and CDR2 FQGNSA. The CDR3 loop spans 14 amino acids. V was pared by 5 bases and J by 3 bases, with 12 bases between. CDR3 nucleotides: TGTGCCAGCAGCATCATGGCGGGGACAGATACGCAGTATTTT. This encodes CASSIMAGTDTQYF.

This clone was observed a single time. V and J are TRBV24-1 and TRBJ1-3; D is perhaps TRBD1 (6 bases). Germline lookup yields CDR1 KGHDR and CDR2 SFDVKD. CDR3 length equals 15 residues. Trimming took off 4 bases at V and 1 base at J, with 10 bases between the two ends. CDR3 region: CATSDSRGSGNTIYF. For the CDR3, the DNA is TGTGCCACCAGTGACTCCAGGGGATCTGGAAACACCATATATTTT.

The chain employs TRBV18 and TRBJ1-5, with TRBD1 matching over 7 bases. This CDR3 is 14 amino acids long. The junction had 6 bases not matched to a gene; V was cut back by 3 bases and J by 7 bases. CDR1 KGHSH and CDR2 LQKENI come from the germline V gene. CDR3 sequence reads: CASSPGQNQQPQHF. The DNA for the CDR3 is TGTGCCAGCTCACCGGGACAGAACCAACAGCCCCAGCATTTT.

This clone was seen a few times. The V gene is TRBV18, the J gene TRBJ2-7; D remains ambiguous. The CDR3 is 13 residues long. V shed 6 bases and J shed 3 bases, with 12 bases lying between them. CDR1 and CDR2 (germline): KGHSH, LQKENI. The chain's CDR3 is CASSPAANYEQYV. In DNA, the CDR3 is TGTGCCAGCTCCCCTGCGGCGAACTACGAGCAGTACGTC.

This chain joins TRBV24-1 and TRBJ2-3, with D tentatively TRBD2 (5 bases). Germline-derived CDR1 and CDR2 are KGHDR and SFDVKD. There are 16 residues in the CDR3. V lost 3 bases and J 3 bases, leaving 15 bases between the germline ends. Here the CDR3 reads CATSDTGSEPTDTQYF. In DNA form, the CDR3 reads TGTGCCACCAGTGATACGGGTAGCGAACCGACAGATACGCAGTATTTT.

The CDR3 spells CASLRNTGELFF. The CDR3 DNA reads TGTGCCAGCCTAAGAAACACCGGGGAGCTGTTTTTT. V and J are TRBV18 and TRBJ2-2; D is ambiguous. Germline V gene lookup returns CDR1 KGHSH and CDR2 LQKENI. CDR3 length equals 12 residues. V was trimmed by 8 bases and J by 2 bases, leaving 6 bases between them.

The V gene is TRBV5-5, the J gene TRBJ2-7; perhaps TRBD1 as D (5 bases). CDR1 and CDR2 (germline): SGHKS, YYEKEE (reference sequence). The V end was cut by 2 bases, the J end by 0 bases, with 9 bases between. The CDR3 length is 14 residues. CDR3 region: CASSLHRSSYEQYV. The DNA for the CDR3 is TGTGCCAGCAGCTTACACAGGAGCTCCTACGAGCAGTACGTC.

The V gene is TRBV19, the J gene TRBJ1-5; tentative D call: TRBD1 (5 bases). Germline CDR1 and CDR2: LNHDA and SQIVND (reference sequence). V was pared by 7 bases and J by 4 bases, with 23 bases between. This CDR3 is 17 amino acids long. The CDR3: CASTEAPGTDINQPQHF. CDR3 nucleotides: TGTGCCAGTACCGAAGCCCCCGGGACGGATATTAATCAGCCCCAGCATTTT.

The genes are TRBV7-9 and TRBJ2-3, with D tentatively TRBD1 (7 bases). CDR3 length equals 16 residues. The germline V gene encodes CDR1 SEHNR and CDR2 FQNEAQ (reference sequence). Trimming shortened V by 5 bases and J by 4 bases, and 19 bases separated the two germline ends. The CDR3 sequence is CASSIQGGTRPDTQYF. CDR3 nucleotides: TGTGCCAGCAGCATCCAGGGGGGAACCCGGCCAGATACGCAGTATTTT. The whole variable domain, filled in from reference TRBV7-9 and TRBJ2-3, reads DTGVSQNPRHKITKRGQNVTFRCDPISEHNRLYWYRQTLGQGPEFLTYFQNEAQLEKSRLLSDRFSAERPKGSFSTLEIQRTEQGDSAMYLCASSIQGGTRPDTQYFGPGTRLTVL.

V gene TRBV7-3 combines with J gene TRBJ2-1; D is ambiguous. The CDR3 is made up of 15 amino acids. Germline loops: CDR1 SGHTA, CDR2 FQGTGA. Trimming shortened V by 5 bases and J by 0 bases, and 11 bases separated the two germline ends. The CDR3 DNA follows: TGTGCCAGCAGCCCAGCTCCGAGCTCCTACAATGAGCAGTTCTTC. Amino acid sequence: CASSPAPSSYNEQFF.

The V call is TRBV5-6, the J call TRBJ2-7, with no clear D. The V gene's germline CDR1 is SGHDT and CDR2 YYEEEE. V was pared by 0 bases and J by 4 bases, with 8 bases between. The CDR3 length is 13 residues. The CDR3 is CASSLVSRYEQYV. In DNA form, the CDR3 reads TGTGCCAGCAGCTTGGTCTCCAGATACGAGCAGTACGTC.

V usage is TRBV20-1 and J usage is TRBJ2-1; TRBD2 matches 13 bases. The length of the CDR3 is 16 residues. Germline V gene sequence: CDR1 DFQATT, CDR2 SNEGSKA (reference sequence). Trimming cost V 3 bases and J 9 bases; bases outside gene matches: 11. CDR3 sequence (DNA): TGCAGTGCTAGTAAATGGACTAGCGGGGGCACCGGTGAGCAGTTCTTC. This translates into CSASKWTSGGTGEQFF.

V and J are TRBV6-2 or TRBV6-3 and TRBJ1-2; D ambiguous. The CDR3 length is 12 residues. CDR1 is MNHEY, CDR2 SVGEGT, per germline. Trimming stripped 5 bases from V and 3 bases from J, with 7 bases between. The CDR3 is CASSIGHYGYTF. CDR3 in DNA: TGTGCCAGCAGTATTGGGCACTATGGCTACACCTTC.

In its sample, this clone was seen a few times. This chain connects TRBV18 to TRBJ1-2, with TRBD1 matching 8 bases. CDR3 length equals 17 residues. CDR1 and CDR2 (germline): KGHSH, LQKENI. J gave up 3 bases and V 0 bases, and 9 bases lay outside the gene matches. The CDR3 DNA is TGTGCCAGCTCACCACCCGGGACAGGAGCTCCTCACTATGGCTACACCTTC. Amino acids: CASSPPGTGAPHYGYTF.

This chain uses TRBV6-5 with TRBJ1-5; TRBD1 aligns across 7 bases. The CDR3 is 15 residues long. Germline CDR1 reads MNHEY; CDR2 reads SVGAGI. V shed 0 bases, J shed 4 bases, and the junction held 3 bases outside the gene matches. CDR3 region: CASSYSGGANQPQHF. DNA of the CDR3: TGTGCCAGCAGTTACTCAGGGGGCGCAAATCAGCCCCAGCATTTT.